A selection of T cell receptor beta chains follows, all from one sample in a study of T cell responses to AZD1222 COVID-19 vaccine. Sequencing used immunoSEQ multiplex PCR; TCRdb keeps in-frame clones, though not all of them. The sample records approximately 110,000 clones, around 86% being singletons. The source was peripheral blood, collected on day 0 of AZD1222 vaccination. The receptors were sampled from an adult in good health. CDR3s include the opening cysteine and the closing phenylalanine or tryptophan. A D gene is named only where the DNA matches it firmly. Not all rows give a size; the values are once, few, many and, for expanded clones, a class.

clone_size,v_call,j_call,d_call,cdr3_aa,cdr3_nt
-,TRBV24-1,TRBJ1-5,-,CATSRGGANQPQHF,TGTGCCACCAGTCGAGGGGGGGCCAATCAGCCCCAGCATTTT
-,TRBV28,TRBJ2-4,-,CASSSLEIAKNIQYF,TGTGCCAGCAGTTCTTTGGAGATAGCCAAAAACATTCAGTACTTC
-,TRBV3-1/TRBV3-2,TRBJ1-3,-,CASRSPWAGDSGNTIYF,TGTGCCAGCAGATCCCCCTGGGCTGGGGACTCTGGAAACACCATATATTTT
-,TRBV19,TRBJ2-2,TRBD1,CASSPFGQATGELFF,TGTGCCAGTAGTCCATTCGGACAGGCGACCGGGGAGCTGTTTTTT
few,TRBV24-1,TRBJ1-1,-,CATRGQGSTEAFF,TGTGCCACCAGGGGGCAGGGGAGCACTGAAGCTTTCTTT
-,TRBV3-1/TRBV3-2,TRBJ1-2,-,CASSRQQMAEGYTF,TGTGCCAGCAGCCGCCAGCAGATGGCCGAGGGCTACACCTTC
-,TRBV21-1,TRBJ1-3,-,CASSKIGRQPLGNTIYF,TGTGCCAGCAGCAAAATAGGTCGGCAGCCGTTAGGAAACACCATATATTTT
-,TRBV24-1,TRBJ2-1,-,CATSDSEAGSYNEQFF,TGTGCCACCAGTGATTCTGAGGCAGGTTCCTACAATGAGCAGTTCTTC
-,TRBV27,TRBJ2-7,-,CASRRGISYEQYF,TGTGCCAGCAGGAGGGGAATAAGCTACGAGCAGTACTTC
-,TRBV6-2/TRBV6-3,TRBJ1-1,-,CASSYTRNTEAFF,TGTGCCAGCAGTTACACCAGGAACACTGAAGCTTTCTTT
-,TRBV18,TRBJ1-1,TRBD1,CASSPTGAWTEAFF,TGTGCCAGCTCGCCGACAGGGGCGTGGACTGAAGCTTTCTTT
-,TRBV9,TRBJ1-1,-,CASSDRDPEAFF,TGTGCCAGCAGCGACAGGGACCCTGAAGCTTTCTTT
once,TRBV6-6,TRBJ2-2,-,CASSVRRETGELFF,TGTGCCAGCAGTGTAAGGCGCGAGACCGGGGAGCTGTTTTTT
-,TRBV5-1,TRBJ2-2,-,CASGATVTNTGELFF,TGCGCCAGCGGTGCGACAGTCACGAACACCGGGGAGCTGTTTTTT
-,TRBV5-5,TRBJ2-7,TRBD1,CASSSRQGDIYEQYF,TGTGCCAGCAGCTCTCGACAGGGGGATATCTACGAGCAGTACTTC
-,TRBV7-8,TRBJ2-3,-,CASSLRTLGTDTQYF,TGTGCCAGCAGCTTACGGACCCTGGGCACAGATACGCAGTATTTT
-,TRBV9,TRBJ2-5,-,CASSVAAGTSEETQYF,TGTGCCAGCAGCGTAGCTGCGGGGACGTCCGAGGAGACCCAGTACTTC
once,TRBV29-1,TRBJ2-1,-,CSVERGRNEQFF,TGCAGCGTTGAGCGGGGACGCAATGAGCAGTTCTTC
few,TRBV16,TRBJ1-2,TRBD1,CASSQYGQGGAGYTF,TGTGCCAGCAGCCAATACGGACAGGGGGGCGCTGGCTACACCTTC
-,TRBV19,TRBJ1-5,-,CAGGQSNQPQHF,TGTGCCGGAGGTCAGAGCAATCAGCCCCAGCATTTT